This T cell receptor beta chain was identified in a study of T-cell memory formation after mild COVID-19. MiXCR, applied by TCRdb to the 5' RACE reads, yields one record per CDR3 protein. The sample consists of about 200,000 distinct CDR3 sequences, 9.5% of them appearing once. This clonotype was obtained from a man aged 18 to 30 who had mild COVID-19 (a few samples of this study predate the infection). Cell type and time point are not known. Sequenced sample: PBMCs or a T cell subset sorted from them (not recorded which).

CDR3 bases: TGTGCCACCCCCCGGCCTAGCGGCGCCAAGAGCTCCTACAATGAGCAGTTCTTC. Protein product: CATPRPSGAKSSYNEQFF. V gene TRBV15 combines with J gene TRBJ2-1; 7 positions match TRBD2. Trimming removed 8 bases from V and 0 bases from J; junction bases left unmatched: 16. Germline V gene lookup returns CDR1 LNHNV and CDR2 YYDKDF (reference sequence). CDR3 length: 18 amino acids. Combining the CDR3 with reference TRBV15 and TRBJ2-1 gives the whole variable domain DAMVIQNPRYQVTQFGKPVTLSCSQTLNHNVMYWYQQKSSQAPKLLFHYYDKDFNNEADTPDNFQSRRPNTSFCFLDIRSPGLGDTAMYLCATPRPSGAKSSYNEQFFGPGTRLTVL.